The 7 T cell receptor beta chains listed next were all sequenced from one sample in a study of cytomegalovirus exposure and HLA in healthy donors. PCR used 60 Vbeta primers and 13 Jbeta primers. Method: immunoSEQ multiplex PCR; TCRdb's copy keeps in-frame clones and lacks some. The sample consists of 160,000 or so clones, about three quarters of them appearing once. Sample: PBMCs. These receptors all come from a female donor in good health and CMV-seronegative.

CDR3 sequence (DNA): TGTGCCAGTAGTATAATAGGGACTAACGAGCAGTACTTC. Translation: CASSIIGTNEQYF. This chain joins TRBV19 and TRBJ2-7; 7 bases agree with TRBD2. CDR3 length: 13 residues. Germline CDR1 reads LNHDA; CDR2 reads SQIVND (reference sequence). V dropped 2 bases and J dropped 5; count of bases not matched to a gene: 3.

This clone was counted a single time. The chain links TRBV5-8 to TRBJ1-1; perhaps TRBD1 as D (6 bases). Looked up from germline, CDR1 is SGHTS and CDR2 is YDEGEE. Trimming stripped 0 bases from V and 3 bases from J, with 12 bases between. The CDR3 loop spans 15 amino acids. CDR3 sequence: CASSLDRASYTEAFF. In DNA, the CDR3 is TGTGCCAGCAGCTTGGACAGGGCCTCTTACACTGAAGCTTTCTTT.

The chain couples TRBV2 to TRBJ2-7; D might be TRBD1 (9 bases). Germline CDR1 reads SNHLY; CDR2 reads FYNNEI. This CDR3 contains 14 residues. V was trimmed by 11 bases and J by 0 bases, leaving 17 bases between them. The CDR3 nucleotides are TGTGCCTCCGGGAGGGGACAGGGCTCCTACGAGCAGTACTTC. It yields the protein CASGRGQGSYEQYF. Together with reference TRBV2 and TRBJ2-7, the CDR3 gives the full variable domain: EPEVTQTPSHQVTQMGQEVILRCVPISNHLYFYWYRQILGQKVEFLVSFYNNEISEKSEIFDDQFSVERPDGSNFTLKIRSTKLEDSAMYFCASGRGQGSYEQYFGPGTRLTVT.

This clone was detected only a few times. This chain links TRBV29-1 with TRBJ2-5, with a weak D call TRBD2 (5 bases). Germline-derived CDR1 and CDR2 are SQVTM and ANQGSEA. The CDR3 consists of 12 residues. V was trimmed by 3 bases and J by 4 bases, leaving 9 bases between them. The CDR3 nucleotides are TGCAGCGTTGATACTAGACGAGAGACCCAGTACTTC. This gives the protein CSVDTRRETQYF.

V gene TRBV28 combines with J gene TRBJ2-7; D not resolved. Germline assignment: CDR1 MDHEN and CDR2 SYDVKM. V was shortened by 2 bases and J by 0 bases, with 5 bases between the two germline ends. CDR3 size: 13 residues. CDR3 nucleotides: TGTGCCAGCAGTTTAGGCCCCTCCTACGAGCAGTACTTC. Amino acid sequence: CASSLGPSYEQYF.

Comment on this clone: This specimen includes other DNA sequences encoding the same CDR3. V is TRBV30 and J is TRBJ2-7; D ambiguous. CDR1 and CDR2 (germline): GTSNPN, SVGIG (reference sequence). V was trimmed by 0 bases and J by 1 base, leaving 4 bases between them. The CDR3 covers 12 residues. The CDR3 reads CAWSVGSYEQYF. The CDR3 bases are TGTGCCTGGAGTGTCGGGTCCTACGAGCAGTACTTC.

The gene calls are TRBV7-3 and TRBJ2-3; perhaps TRBD1 as D (6 bases). Per the germline V gene, CDR1 is SGHTA and CDR2 is FQGTGA. The CDR3 spans 15 residues. Trimming stripped 5 bases from V and 4 bases from J, with 16 bases between. CDR3 sequence (DNA): TGTGCCAGCAGCCCCGCAGGGGCGGCGCCAGATACGCAGTATTTT. It codes for CASSPAGAAPDTQYF.